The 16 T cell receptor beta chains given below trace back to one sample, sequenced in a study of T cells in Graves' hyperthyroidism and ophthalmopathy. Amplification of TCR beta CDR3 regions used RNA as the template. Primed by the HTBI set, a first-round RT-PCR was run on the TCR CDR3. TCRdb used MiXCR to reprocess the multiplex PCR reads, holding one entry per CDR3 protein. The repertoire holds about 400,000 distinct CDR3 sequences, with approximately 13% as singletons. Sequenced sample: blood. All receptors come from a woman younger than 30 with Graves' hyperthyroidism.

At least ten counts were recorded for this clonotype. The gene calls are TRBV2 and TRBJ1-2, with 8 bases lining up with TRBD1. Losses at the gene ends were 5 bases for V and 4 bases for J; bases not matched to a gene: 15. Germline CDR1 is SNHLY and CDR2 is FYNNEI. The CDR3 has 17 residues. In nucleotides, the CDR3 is TGTGCCAGCAGTTCGACCTCCTTCTCGGGACAGGTCTATGGCTACACCTTC. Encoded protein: CASSSTSFSGQVYGYTF.

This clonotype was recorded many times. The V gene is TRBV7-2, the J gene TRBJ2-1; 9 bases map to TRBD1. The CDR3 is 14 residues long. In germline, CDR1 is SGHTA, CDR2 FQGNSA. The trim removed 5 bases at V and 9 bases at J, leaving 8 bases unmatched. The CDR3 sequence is CASSPRDRAGEQFF. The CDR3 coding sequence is TGTGCCAGCAGCCCCCGGGACAGGGCGGGTGAGCAGTTCTTC.

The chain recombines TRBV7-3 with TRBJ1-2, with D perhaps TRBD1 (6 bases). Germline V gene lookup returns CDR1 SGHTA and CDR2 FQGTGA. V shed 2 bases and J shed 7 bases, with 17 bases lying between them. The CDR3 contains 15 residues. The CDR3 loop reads CASSLFGGRLGGYTF. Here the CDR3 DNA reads TGTGCCAGCAGCTTATTCGGGGGGCGCCTTGGTGGCTACACCTTC.

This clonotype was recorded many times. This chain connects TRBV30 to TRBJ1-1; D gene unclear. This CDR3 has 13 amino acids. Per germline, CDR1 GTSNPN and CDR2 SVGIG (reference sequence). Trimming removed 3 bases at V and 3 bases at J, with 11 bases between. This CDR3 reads CAWRAPWHTEAFF. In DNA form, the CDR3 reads TGTGCCTGGAGGGCCCCCTGGCACACTGAAGCTTTCTTT.

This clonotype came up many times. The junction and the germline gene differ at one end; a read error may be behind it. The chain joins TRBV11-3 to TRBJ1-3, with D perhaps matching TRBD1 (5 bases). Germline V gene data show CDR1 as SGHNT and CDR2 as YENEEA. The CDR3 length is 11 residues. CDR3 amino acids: CASKWVQVYHF. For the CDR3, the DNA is TGTGCCAGCAAATGGGTACAGGTATATCATTTT.

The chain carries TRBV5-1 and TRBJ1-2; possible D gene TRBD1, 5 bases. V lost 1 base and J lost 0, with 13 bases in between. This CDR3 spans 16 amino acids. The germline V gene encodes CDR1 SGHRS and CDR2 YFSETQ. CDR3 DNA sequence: TGCGCCAGCAGCTTGAGATCCCAGACAGCTAACTATGGCTACACCTTC. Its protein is CASSLRSQTANYGYTF.

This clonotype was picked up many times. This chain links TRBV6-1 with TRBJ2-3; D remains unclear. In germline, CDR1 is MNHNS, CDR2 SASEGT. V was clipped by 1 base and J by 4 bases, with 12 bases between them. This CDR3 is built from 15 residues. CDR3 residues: CASSEVGASPDTQYF. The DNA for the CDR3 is TGTGCCAGCAGTGAAGTGGGTGCCTCGCCAGATACGCAGTATTTT.

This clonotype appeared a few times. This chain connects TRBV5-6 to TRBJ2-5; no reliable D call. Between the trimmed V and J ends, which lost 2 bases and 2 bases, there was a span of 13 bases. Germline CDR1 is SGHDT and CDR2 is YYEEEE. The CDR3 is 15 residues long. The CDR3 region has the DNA TGTGCCAGCAGCTTTATTGGCTCGACGCAAGAGACCCAGTACTTC. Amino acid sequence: CASSFIGSTQETQYF.

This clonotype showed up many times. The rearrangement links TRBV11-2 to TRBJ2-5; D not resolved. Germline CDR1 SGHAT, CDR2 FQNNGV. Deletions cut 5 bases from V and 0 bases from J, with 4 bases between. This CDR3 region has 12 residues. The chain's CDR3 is CASSRHQETQYF. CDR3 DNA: TGTGCCAGCAGCCGTCACCAAGAGACCCAGTACTTC.

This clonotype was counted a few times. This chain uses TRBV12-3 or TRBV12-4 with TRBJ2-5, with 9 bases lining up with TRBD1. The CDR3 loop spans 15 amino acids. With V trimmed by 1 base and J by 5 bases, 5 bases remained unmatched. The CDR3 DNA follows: TGTGCCAGCAGTTTAGGGGGACAGGGAAGGGAGACCCAGTACTTC. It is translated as CASSLGGQGRETQYF.

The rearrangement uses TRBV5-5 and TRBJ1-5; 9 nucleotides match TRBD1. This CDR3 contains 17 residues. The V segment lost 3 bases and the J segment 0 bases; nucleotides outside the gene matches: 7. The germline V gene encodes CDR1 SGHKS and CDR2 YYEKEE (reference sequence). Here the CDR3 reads CASSWRGQGNSNQPQHF. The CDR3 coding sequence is TGTGCCAGCAGCTGGCGGGGACAGGGAAATAGCAATCAGCCCCAGCATTTT. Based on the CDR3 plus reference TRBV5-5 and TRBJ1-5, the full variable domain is DAGVTQSPTHLIKTRGQQVTLRCSPISGHKSVSWYQQVLGQGPQFIFQYYEKEERGRGNFPDRFSARQFPNYSSELNVNALLLGDSALYLCASSWRGQGNSNQPQHFGDGTRLSIL.

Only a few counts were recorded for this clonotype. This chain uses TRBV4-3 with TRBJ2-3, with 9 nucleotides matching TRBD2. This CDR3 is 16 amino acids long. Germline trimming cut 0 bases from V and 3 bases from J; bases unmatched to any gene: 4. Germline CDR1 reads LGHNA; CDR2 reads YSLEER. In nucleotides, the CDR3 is TGCGCCAGCAGCCAAGATTGGAGCGGGAGGACAGATACGCAGTATTTT. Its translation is CASSQDWSGRTDTQYF.

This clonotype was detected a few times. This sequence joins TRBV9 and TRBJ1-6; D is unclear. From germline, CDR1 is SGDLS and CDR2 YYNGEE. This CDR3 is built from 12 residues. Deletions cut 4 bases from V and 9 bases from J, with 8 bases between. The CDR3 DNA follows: TGTGCCAGCAGCCTTGACACTTCACCCCTCCACTTT. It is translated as CASSLDTSPLHF.

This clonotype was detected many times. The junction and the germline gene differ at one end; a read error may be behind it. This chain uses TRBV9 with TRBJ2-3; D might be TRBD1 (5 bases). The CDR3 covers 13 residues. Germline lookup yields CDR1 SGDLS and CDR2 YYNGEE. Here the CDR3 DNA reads TGTGCCAGCAGCGCGATTGGGGCAGATACGCAATATTTT. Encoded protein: CASSAIGADTQYF.

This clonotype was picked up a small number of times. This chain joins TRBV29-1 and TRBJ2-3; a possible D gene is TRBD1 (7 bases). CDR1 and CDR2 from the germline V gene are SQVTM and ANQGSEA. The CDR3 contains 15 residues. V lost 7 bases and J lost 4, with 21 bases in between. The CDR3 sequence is CSADLSGGGADTQYF. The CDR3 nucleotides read TGCAGCGCCGACCTTAGCGGAGGGGGCGCAGATACGCAGTATTTT.

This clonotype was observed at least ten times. CDR3 DNA sequence: TGTGCCAGCAGCCCTACAGGTGCCGAGCAGTACTTC. It is translated as CASSPTGAEQYF. The chain combines TRBV7-9 with TRBJ2-7, with D possibly matching TRBD1 (5 bases). Germline loops: CDR1 SEHNR, CDR2 FQNEAQ (reference sequence). The CDR3 contains 12 residues. V lost 5 bases to trimming and J lost 6 bases, with 11 bases between them.